Presented here are 30 T cell receptor beta chains from one specimen sequenced in a study of blood T cell repertoires in COVID-19. Method: immunoSEQ multiplex PCR; TCRdb's copy keeps in-frame clones and lacks some. Of approximately 99,000 clones in the sample, around four fifths were seen once. The sample consisted of peripheral blood. The receptors here all came from a woman in her sixties or seventies with acute or convalescent COVID-19.

The chain couples TRBV10-3 to TRBJ2-2, with TRBD1 identical over 8 bases. This CDR3 is 15 amino acids long. Trimming took 6 bases from V and 0 from J; bases not matched to a gene: 3. From germline, CDR1 is ENHRY and CDR2 SYGVKD. CDR3 loop: CAISETGANTGELFF. The CDR3 DNA is TGTGCCATCAGCGAGACAGGGGCGAACACCGGGGAGCTGTTTTTT.

This clone was picked up a small number of times. This chain joins TRBV6-2 or TRBV6-3 and TRBJ2-1; 12 nucleotides match TRBD2. With V trimmed by 6 bases and J by 8 bases, 14 bases remained unmatched. Germline lookup yields CDR1 MNHEY and CDR2 SVGEGT. This CDR3 has 17 residues. CDR3: CASSPSGGVNGVHEQFF. CDR3 DNA sequence: TGTGCCAGCAGCCCTAGCGGGGGGGTAAACGGGGTCCATGAGCAGTTCTTC.

The chain combines TRBV4-3 with TRBJ1-2; weak D call: TRBD1 (5 bases). Germline assignment: CDR1 LGHNA and CDR2 YSLEER. V lost 1 base, J lost 5 bases, and 20 bases lay in between. The CDR3 sequence is 17 residues long. The chain's CDR3 is CASSQALGQGMVYGYTF. CDR3 nucleotide sequence: TGCGCCAGCAGCCAAGCCTTAGGGCAGGGTATGGTTTATGGCTACACCTTC.

This chain connects TRBV7-9 to TRBJ1-2; TRBD1 matches 8 bases. The CDR3 sequence is 15 residues long. The germline CDR1 and CDR2 sequences are SEHNR and FQNEAQ (reference sequence). V lost 1 base, J lost 2 bases, and 3 bases stayed unmatched. The CDR3 region has the DNA TGTGCCAGCAGCTTAGGGACAGGGTTAAACTATGGCTACACCTTC. Its translation is CASSLGTGLNYGYTF.

The rearrangement uses TRBV29-1 and TRBJ1-1; D gene unclear. The ends were cut back, 6 bases at V and 0 bases at J, with 11 bases in the middle. The CDR3 covers 13 residues. The V gene's germline CDR1 is SQVTM and CDR2 ANQGSEA. CDR3 residues: CSVNSPMNTEAFF. The CDR3, as DNA: TGCAGCGTCAACAGCCCTATGAACACTGAAGCTTTCTTT.

The rearrangement links TRBV28 to TRBJ1-2; D may be TRBD1 (6 bases). V lost 6 bases and J 8 bases, leaving 16 bases between the germline ends. There are 13 residues in the CDR3. Germline CDR1 and CDR2: MDHEN and SYDVKM. CDR3 amino acids: CASSPGHAVGYTF. The CDR3 DNA follows: TGTGCCAGCAGCCCGGGACACGCGGTCGGCTACACCTTC.

The V gene is TRBV5-1, the J gene TRBJ1-1; D is possibly TRBD1 (6 bases). Germline-derived CDR1 and CDR2 are SGHRS and YFSETQ. V gave up 4 bases and J gave up 7 bases, with 20 bases separating them. The CDR3 covers 15 residues. Here the CDR3 reads CASSMSTGLGFEAFF. The DNA for the CDR3 is TGCGCCAGCAGCATGTCGACAGGTCTAGGATTTGAAGCTTTCTTT.

There are a few counts of this clone. The chain employs TRBV5-1 and TRBJ1-2; TRBD1 agrees at 8 bases. Trimming took 3 bases from V and 2 from J; bases not matched to a gene: 3. The CDR3 has 14 residues. Germline CDR1 reads SGHRS; CDR2 reads YFSETQ. For the CDR3, the DNA is TGCGCCAGCAGCTACGGACAGGGCAACTATGGCTACACCTTC. Protein sequence: CASSYGQGNYGYTF.

The chain employs TRBV4-1 and TRBJ2-7, with 13 bases lining up with TRBD2. The CDR3 sequence is 18 residues long. V shed 1 base, J shed 0 bases, and the junction held 6 bases outside the gene matches. CDR1 is MGHRA and CDR2 is YSYEKL in the germline V gene. CDR3 residues: CASSQGLAGGRRSYEQYF. CDR3 DNA: TGCGCCAGCAGCCAAGGACTAGCGGGAGGACGTCGCTCCTACGAGCAGTACTTC.

This chain joins TRBV24-1 and TRBJ1-2, with a tentative D call TRBD1 (6 bases). The ends were cut back, 4 bases at V and 8 bases at J, with 22 bases in the middle. CDR1 is KGHDR, CDR2 SFDVKD, per germline. This CDR3 is built from 16 residues. Here the CDR3 DNA reads TGTGCCACCAGTGACCGGACAGCCTTCGTTCTTGAGGGCTACACCTTC. Protein product: CATSDRTAFVLEGYTF.

This clone was recorded only once. J is TRBJ1-2 and V is TRBV29-1, with TRBD1 matching over 8 bases. The CDR3 is made up of 14 amino acids. CDR1 is SQVTM and CDR2 is ANQGSEA in the germline V gene. V lost 3 bases, J lost 6 bases, and 9 bases stayed unmatched. The CDR3 DNA sequence: TGCAGCGTTGACGGTACAGGGGGAGACCATGGCTACACCTTC. Encoded protein: CSVDGTGGDHGYTF.

The CDR3 DNA sequence: TGCGCCAGCAGCCCCCAGCGACTAGCGTTAACCTACGAGCAGTACTTC. It is translated as CASSPQRLALTYEQYF. V and J are TRBV5-1 and TRBJ2-7; 8 nucleotides align to TRBD2. Trimming cost V 4 bases and J 2 bases; bases outside gene matches: 11. CDR1 SGHRS and CDR2 YFSETQ come from the germline V gene. This CDR3 contains 16 residues. Complete variable domain (other parts from reference TRBV5-1 and TRBJ2-7): KAGVTQTPRYLIKTRGQQVTLSCSPISGHRSVSWYQQTPGQGLQFLFEYFSETQRNKGNFPGRFSGRQFSNSRSEMNVSTLELGDSALYLCASSPQRLALTYEQYFGPGTRLTVT.

The rearrangement uses TRBV29-1 and TRBJ1-1; TRBD1 matches at 7 bases. From germline, CDR1 is SQVTM and CDR2 ANQGSEA. The CDR3 sequence is 13 residues long. Losses at the gene ends were 7 bases for V and 3 bases for J; bases not matched to a gene: 8. The CDR3 DNA follows: TGCAGCGCCGGGGGACAGATGTACACTGAAGCTTTCTTT. This encodes CSAGGQMYTEAFF.

This clone was observed a single time. The rearrangement links TRBV7-6 to TRBJ2-1, with 7 bases fitting TRBD1. This CDR3 is 18 amino acids long. The germline gives CDR1 SGHVS, CDR2 FNYEAQ. Trimming removed 5 bases from V and 3 bases from J; junction bases left unmatched: 16. Here the CDR3 reads CASSARGGQNLLYNEQFF. The CDR3 DNA is TGTGCCAGCAGCGCCCGAGGGGGACAGAACCTCCTCTACAATGAGCAGTTCTTC.

V is TRBV5-4 and J is TRBJ2-1, with 7 nucleotides matching TRBD1. Germline CDR1 and CDR2: SGHNT and YYREEE (reference sequence). The CDR3 is made up of 13 amino acids. V was clipped by 4 bases and J by 6 bases; unmatched bases: 4. In nucleotides, the CDR3 is TGTGCCAGCAGCGGTCACAGGGGCAATGAGCAGTTCTTC. This gives the protein CASSGHRGNEQFF.

The rearrangement joins TRBV5-1 to TRBJ1-2; D is unresolved. V lost 0 bases and J lost 3, with 9 bases in between. CDR1 is SGHRS and CDR2 is YFSETQ in the germline V gene. The CDR3 consists of 14 residues. In nucleotides, the CDR3 is TGCGCCAGCAGCTTGGAATCGCCGGACTATGGCTACACCTTC. Translating gives CASSLESPDYGYTF.

This clone came up a few times. The chain links TRBV19 to TRBJ2-2, with D unclear. Trimming pared 5 bases from V and 2 bases from J, leaving 12 bases between. The CDR3 has 15 amino acids. Germline assignment: CDR1 LNHDA and CDR2 SQIVND (reference sequence). The CDR3 DNA sequence: TGTGCCAGTAGTCCCGACTCCTTCAACACCGGGGAGCTGTTTTTT. It is translated as CASSPDSFNTGELFF. Variable domain in full (rest from reference TRBV19 and TRBJ2-2): DGGITQSPKYLFRKEGQNVTLSCEQNLNHDAMYWYRQDPGQGLRLIYYSQIVNDFQKGDIAEGYSVSREKKESFPLTVTSAQKNPTAFYLCASSPDSFNTGELFFGEGSRLTVL.

The chain carries TRBV10-3 and TRBJ2-2, with 12 bases lining up with TRBD2. The germline gives CDR1 ENHRY, CDR2 SYGVKD. This CDR3 comprises 17 residues. Trimming removed 10 bases from V and 1 base from J; junction bases left unmatched: 10. The CDR3 is CATSRTSGILNTGELFF. In nucleotides, the CDR3 is TGTGCCACGAGTCGGACTAGCGGGATTTTGAACACCGGGGAGCTGTTTTTT.

The CDR3 nucleotides are TGTGCCAGCAGCTTGGACACCTCCACAGATACGCAGTATTTT. It yields the protein CASSLDTSTDTQYF. This sequence joins TRBV3-1 (or the pseudogene TRBV3-2) and TRBJ2-3, with a possible D match to TRBD1 (5 bases). The CDR3 totals 14 residues. V was trimmed by 5 bases and J by 2 bases, leaving 11 bases between them. Germline V lookup: CDR1 LGHDT, CDR2 YNNKEL (reference sequence).

The rearrangement links TRBV14 to TRBJ1-2; TRBD1 agrees at 7 bases. The J segment lost 0 bases and the V segment lost 1 base, leaving 5 bases of the junction unmatched. The germline CDR1 and CDR2 sequences are SGHDN and FVKESK. The CDR3 has 16 residues. The CDR3: CASSQGGTVANYGYTF. In DNA, the CDR3 is TGTGCCAGCAGCCAAGGCGGGACAGTTGCTAACTATGGCTACACCTTC.

The rearrangement joins TRBV7-9 to TRBJ1-3; 7 positions agree with TRBD1. The ends lost 5 bases at V and 1 base at J; junction bases unmatched: 8. Germline V gene lookup returns CDR1 SEHNR and CDR2 FQNEAQ (reference sequence). CDR3 size: 16 residues. The DNA of the CDR3 is TGTGCCAGCAGCACACCCCCAGGGGGTTCTGGAAACACCATATATTTT. This codes for CASSTPPGGSGNTIYF. The variable domain in full, completed from reference TRBV7-9 and TRBJ1-3, reads DTGVSQNPRHKITKRGQNVTFRCDPISEHNRLYWYRQTLGQGPEFLTYFQNEAQLEKSRLLSDRFSAERPKGSFSTLEIQRTEQGDSAMYLCASSTPPGGSGNTIYFGEGSWLTVV.

The chain has TRBV19 and TRBJ1-5; D is uncertain. The V gene lost 2 bases and the J gene lost 3 bases, with 8 bases spanning the gap. The CDR3 is 14 residues long. Germline V CDR1 and CDR2: LNHDA, SQIVND (reference sequence). CDR3 region: CASSISRLNQPQHF. CDR3 DNA: TGTGCCAGTAGTATAAGCAGACTCAATCAGCCCCAGCATTTT.

This clone is a singleton in its sample. The chain combines TRBV4-3 with TRBJ1-4, with D possibly matching TRBD1 (6 bases). With 1 base removed from V and 7 bases from J, the gap between germline ends came to 10 bases. CDR3 size: 14 residues. Germline V gene lookup returns CDR1 LGHNA and CDR2 YSLEER. CDR3 sequence (DNA): TGCGCCAGCAGCCAAGGGAGGACAGCTGAAAAACTGTTTTTT. It yields the protein CASSQGRTAEKLFF.

This chain links TRBV18 with TRBJ2-3; 10 bases match TRBD2. Germline lookup yields CDR1 KGHSH and CDR2 LQKENI. This CDR3 region has 18 residues. With V trimmed by 4 bases and J by 4 bases, 14 bases remained unmatched. In nucleotides, the CDR3 is TGTGCCAGCTCACAGACGGTAGCGGGGGGCCCCCGACCAGATACGCAGTATTTT. As protein: CASSQTVAGGPRPDTQYF.

The chain recombines TRBV6-2 or TRBV6-3 with TRBJ2-2; D possibly corresponds to TRBD2 (6 bases). This CDR3 is built from 13 residues. The V gene's germline CDR1 is MNHEY and CDR2 SVGEGT. V was trimmed by 3 bases and J by 6 bases, leaving 8 bases between them. The CDR3 DNA is TGTGCCAGCAGTTATCGGGAGCCCGGGGAGCTGTTTTTT. Its translation: CASSYREPGELFF.

The chain links TRBV5-4 to TRBJ1-2, with TRBD1 matching over 9 bases. Per germline, CDR1 SGHNT and CDR2 YYREEE (reference sequence). This CDR3 is 15 amino acids long. With V trimmed by 3 bases and J by 8 bases, 11 bases remained unmatched. For the CDR3, the DNA is TGTGCCAGCAGCTGGGCAACCGGGACAGGGCACGGCTACACCTTC. Translation: CASSWATGTGHGYTF.

The chain is built from TRBV5-1 and TRBJ2-1; D ambiguous. Germline-derived CDR1 and CDR2 are SGHRS and YFSETQ. CDR3 size: 13 residues. V was pared by 2 bases and J by 4 bases, with 7 bases between. CDR3 protein: CASSFASYNEQFF. DNA of the CDR3: TGCGCCAGCAGCTTTGCTAGTTACAATGAGCAGTTCTTC.

This chain connects TRBV18 to TRBJ1-3; 7 positions agree with TRBD1. Germline V gene data show CDR1 as KGHSH and CDR2 as LQKENI. V shed 5 bases and J 7 bases; nucleotides not matched to a gene: 5. The CDR3 is 13 amino acids. The CDR3 coding sequence is TGTGCCAGCTCATTGGGGACAGATAACACCATATATTTT. Translation gives CASSLGTDNTIYF.

DNA for the CDR3: TGTGCCAGCAGCCAAGGACAGGGTGGGAATTCACCCCTCCACTTT. This codes for CASSQGQGGNSPLHF. The chain links TRBV3-1 (or the pseudogene TRBV3-2) to TRBJ1-6, with TRBD1 matching over 7 bases. Germline trimming cut 1 base from V and 7 bases from J; bases unmatched to any gene: 4. Germline CDR1 LGHDT, CDR2 YNNKEL (reference sequence). The CDR3 spans 15 residues.

V is TRBV2 and J is TRBJ1-1, with D unclear. Trimming left V 1 base short and J 7 bases short, with 10 bases between. From germline, CDR1 is SNHLY and CDR2 FYNNEI. The CDR3 runs 13 residues. The CDR3 bases are TGTGCCAGCAGTGAAGATCGGGTTGATGAAGCTTTCTTT. Translated: CASSEDRVDEAFF.